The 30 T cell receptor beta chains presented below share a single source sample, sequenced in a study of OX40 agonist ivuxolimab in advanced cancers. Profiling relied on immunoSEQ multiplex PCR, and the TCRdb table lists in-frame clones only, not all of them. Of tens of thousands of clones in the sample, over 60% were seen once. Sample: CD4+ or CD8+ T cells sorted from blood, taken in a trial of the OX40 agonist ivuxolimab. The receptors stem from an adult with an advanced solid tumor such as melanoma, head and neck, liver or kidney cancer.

In DNA, the CDR3 is TGTGCCAGCAGTTACCGGTGGACAGGGAGGAACACTGAAGCTTTCTTT. As protein: CASSYRWTGRNTEAFF. V gene TRBV6-5 combines with J gene TRBJ1-1; 8 positions match TRBD1. The germline gives CDR1 MNHEY, CDR2 SVGAGI. J gave up 1 base and V 2 bases, and 6 bases lay outside the gene matches. CDR3 length equals 16 residues.

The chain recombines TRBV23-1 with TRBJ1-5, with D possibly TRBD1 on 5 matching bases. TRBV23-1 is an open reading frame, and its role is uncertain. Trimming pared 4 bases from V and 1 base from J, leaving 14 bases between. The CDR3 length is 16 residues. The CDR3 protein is CASSRRGGLSNQPQHF. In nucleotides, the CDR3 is TGCGCCAGCAGTCGTCGTGGGGGGTTGAGCAATCAGCCCCAGCATTTT.

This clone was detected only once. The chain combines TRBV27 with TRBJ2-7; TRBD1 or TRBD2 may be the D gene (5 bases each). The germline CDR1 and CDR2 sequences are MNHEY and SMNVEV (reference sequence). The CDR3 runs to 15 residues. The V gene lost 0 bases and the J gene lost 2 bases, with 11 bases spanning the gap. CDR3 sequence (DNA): TGTGCCAGCAGTTTATCGCAGGGACGGACCTACGAGCAGTACTTC. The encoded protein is CASSLSQGRTYEQYF.

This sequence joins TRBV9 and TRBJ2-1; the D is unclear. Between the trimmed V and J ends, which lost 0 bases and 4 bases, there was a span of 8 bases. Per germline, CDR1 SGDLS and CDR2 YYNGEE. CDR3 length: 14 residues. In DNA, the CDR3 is TGTGCCAGCAGCGTAGGGGATCTTTACAATGAGCAGTTCTTC. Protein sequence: CASSVGDLYNEQFF.

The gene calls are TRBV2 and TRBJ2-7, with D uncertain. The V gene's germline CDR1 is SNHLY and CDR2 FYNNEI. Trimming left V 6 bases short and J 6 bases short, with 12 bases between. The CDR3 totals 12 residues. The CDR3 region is CASSAYGPEQYF. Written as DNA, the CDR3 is TGTGCCAGCAGCGCATACGGCCCCGAGCAGTACTTC.

Here the CDR3 DNA reads TGTGCCAGCAGTTTTGGACAGGAAAATCAGCCCCAGCATTTT. Translated, it gives CASSFGQENQPQHF. This sequence joins TRBV28 and TRBJ1-5; TRBD1 matches at 7 bases. Looked up from germline, CDR1 is MDHEN and CDR2 is SYDVKM. J lost 4 bases, V lost 3 bases, and 3 bases had no gene match. This CDR3 comprises 14 residues. The full variable domain, in which reference TRBV28 and TRBJ1-5 provide the parts outside the CDR3, is DVKVTQSSRYLVKRTGEKVFLECVQDMDHENMFWYRQDPGLGLRLIYFSYDVKMKEKGDIPEGYSVSREKKERFSLILESASTNQTSMYLCASSFGQENQPQHFGDGTRLSIL.

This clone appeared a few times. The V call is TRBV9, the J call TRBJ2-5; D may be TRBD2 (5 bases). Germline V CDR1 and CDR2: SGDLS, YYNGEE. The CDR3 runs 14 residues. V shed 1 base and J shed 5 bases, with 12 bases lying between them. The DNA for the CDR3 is TGTGCCAGCAGCGTATATGGAGGTTTGGAGACCCAGTACTTC. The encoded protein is CASSVYGGLETQYF.

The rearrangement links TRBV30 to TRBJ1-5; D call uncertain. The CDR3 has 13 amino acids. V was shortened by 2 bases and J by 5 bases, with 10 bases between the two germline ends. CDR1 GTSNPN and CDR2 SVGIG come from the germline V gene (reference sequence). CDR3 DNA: TGTGCCTGGAGTCCCGGGGAGGATCAGCCCCAGCATTTT. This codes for CAWSPGEDQPQHF.

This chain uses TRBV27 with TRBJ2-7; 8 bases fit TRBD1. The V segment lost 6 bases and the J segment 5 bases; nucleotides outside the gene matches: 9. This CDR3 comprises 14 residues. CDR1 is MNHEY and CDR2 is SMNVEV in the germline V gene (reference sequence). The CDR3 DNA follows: TGTGCCAGCAGCGACGACAACAGGGGGGACGAGCAGTACTTC. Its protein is CASSDDNRGDEQYF.

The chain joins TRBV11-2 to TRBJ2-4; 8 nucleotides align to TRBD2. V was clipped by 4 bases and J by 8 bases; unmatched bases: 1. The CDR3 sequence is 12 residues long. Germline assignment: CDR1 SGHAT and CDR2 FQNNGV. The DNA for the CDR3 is TGTGCCAGCAGCTCGCGGGGGGACATTCAGTACTTC. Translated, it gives CASSSRGDIQYF.

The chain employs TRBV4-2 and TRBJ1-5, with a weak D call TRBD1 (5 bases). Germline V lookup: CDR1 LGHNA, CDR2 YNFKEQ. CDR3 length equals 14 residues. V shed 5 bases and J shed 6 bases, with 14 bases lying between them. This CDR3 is CASSLQGALQPQHF. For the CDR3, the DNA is TGTGCCAGCAGCTTGCAAGGGGCGCTTCAGCCCCAGCATTTT.

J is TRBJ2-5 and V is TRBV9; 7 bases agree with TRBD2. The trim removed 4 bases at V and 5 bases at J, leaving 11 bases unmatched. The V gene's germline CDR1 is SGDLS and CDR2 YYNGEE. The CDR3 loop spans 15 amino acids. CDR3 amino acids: CASSHRVLAEETQYF. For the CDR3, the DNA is TGTGCCAGCAGCCATAGAGTCCTAGCGGAGGAGACCCAGTACTTC.

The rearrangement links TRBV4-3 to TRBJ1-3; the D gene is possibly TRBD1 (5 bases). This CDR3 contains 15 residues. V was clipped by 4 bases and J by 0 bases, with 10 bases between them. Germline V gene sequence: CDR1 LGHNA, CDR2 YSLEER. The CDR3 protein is CASSPDSYSGNTIYF. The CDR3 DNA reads TGCGCCAGCAGCCCTGACAGCTACTCTGGAAACACCATATATTTT.

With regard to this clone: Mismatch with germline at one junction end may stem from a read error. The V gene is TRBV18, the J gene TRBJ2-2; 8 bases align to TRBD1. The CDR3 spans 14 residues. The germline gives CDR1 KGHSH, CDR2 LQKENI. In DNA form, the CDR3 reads TGTGCCAACTCACCACAGGGGGGCTCCGGGGAGCTGTTTTTT. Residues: CANSPQGGSGELFF.

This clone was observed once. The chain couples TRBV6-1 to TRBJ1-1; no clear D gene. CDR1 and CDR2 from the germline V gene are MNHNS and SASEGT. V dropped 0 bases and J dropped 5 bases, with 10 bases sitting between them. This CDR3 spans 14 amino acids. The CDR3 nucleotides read TGTGCCAGCAGTGAAGCGCTCGTTGGGACTGAAGCTTTCTTT. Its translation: CASSEALVGTEAFF.

The CDR3 DNA follows: TGCAGCGTACAGCGGGGGTTAGGGTACAATGAGCAGTTCTTC. This sequence encodes CSVQRGLGYNEQFF. V and J are TRBV29-1 and TRBJ2-1; 8 bases agree with TRBD2. V was pared by 6 bases and J by 4 bases, with 8 bases of the junction left unmatched. The CDR3 length is 14 residues. Per germline, CDR1 SQVTM and CDR2 ANQGSEA.

The CDR3 protein is CASSVEGNTEAFF. CDR3 sequence (DNA): TGTGCCAGCAGCGTAGAAGGGAACACTGAAGCTTTCTTT. The J gene is TRBJ1-1, the V gene TRBV9; D is unclear. The CDR3 length is 13 residues. V lost 0 bases to trimming and J lost 1 base, with 4 bases between them. Germline V CDR1 and CDR2: SGDLS, YYNGEE. Variable domain in full (rest from reference TRBV9 and TRBJ1-1): DSGVTQTPKHLITATGQRVTLRCSPRSGDLSVYWYQQSLDQGLQFLIQYYNGEERAKGNILERFSAQQFPDLHSELNLSSLELGDSALYFCASSVEGNTEAFFGQGTRLTVV.

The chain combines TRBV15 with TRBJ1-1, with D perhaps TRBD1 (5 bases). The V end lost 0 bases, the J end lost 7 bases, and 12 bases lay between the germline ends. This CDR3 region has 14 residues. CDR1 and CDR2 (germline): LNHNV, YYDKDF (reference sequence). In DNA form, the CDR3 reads TGTGCCACCAGCAGAGATCAAACAGGCCGTGAAGCTTTCTTT. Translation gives CATSRDQTGREAFF.

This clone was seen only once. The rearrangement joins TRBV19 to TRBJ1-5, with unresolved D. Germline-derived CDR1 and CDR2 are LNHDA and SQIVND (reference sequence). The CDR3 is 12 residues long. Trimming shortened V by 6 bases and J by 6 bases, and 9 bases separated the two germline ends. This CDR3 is CASSYPAQPQHF. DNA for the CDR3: TGTGCCAGTAGCTATCCAGCTCAGCCCCAGCATTTT.

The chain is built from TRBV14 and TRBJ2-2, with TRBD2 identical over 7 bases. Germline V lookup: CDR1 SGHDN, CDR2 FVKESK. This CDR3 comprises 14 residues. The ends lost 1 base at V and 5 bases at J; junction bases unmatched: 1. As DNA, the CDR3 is TGTGCCAGCAGCCAAGTGCGGGAGACCGGGGAGCTGTTTTTT. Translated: CASSQVRETGELFF.

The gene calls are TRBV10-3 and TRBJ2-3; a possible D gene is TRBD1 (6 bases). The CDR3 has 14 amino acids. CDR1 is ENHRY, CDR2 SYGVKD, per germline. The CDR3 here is CGSKRGSPTDTQYF. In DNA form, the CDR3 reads TGTGGTTCTAAGAGGGGGTCCCCCACAGATACGCAGTATTTT.

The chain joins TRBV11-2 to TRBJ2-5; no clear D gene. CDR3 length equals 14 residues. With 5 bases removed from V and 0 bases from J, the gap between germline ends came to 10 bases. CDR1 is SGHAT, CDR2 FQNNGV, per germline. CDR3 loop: CASSKQRYQETQYF. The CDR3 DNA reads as TGTGCCAGCAGCAAACAGAGGTACCAAGAGACCCAGTACTTC.

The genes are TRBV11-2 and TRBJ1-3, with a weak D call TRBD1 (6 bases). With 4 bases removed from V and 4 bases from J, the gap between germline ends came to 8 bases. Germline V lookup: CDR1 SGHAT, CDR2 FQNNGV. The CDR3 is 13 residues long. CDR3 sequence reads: CASSSGTGNTIYF. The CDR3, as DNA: TGTGCCAGCAGCTCTGGGACAGGAAACACCATATATTTT.

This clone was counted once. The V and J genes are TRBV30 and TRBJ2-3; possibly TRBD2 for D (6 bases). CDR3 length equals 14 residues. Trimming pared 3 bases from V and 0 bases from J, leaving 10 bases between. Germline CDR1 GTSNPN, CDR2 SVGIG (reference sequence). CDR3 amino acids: CAWRSGSSTDTQYF. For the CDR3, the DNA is TGTGCCTGGAGGAGCGGGTCTAGCACAGATACGCAGTATTTT.

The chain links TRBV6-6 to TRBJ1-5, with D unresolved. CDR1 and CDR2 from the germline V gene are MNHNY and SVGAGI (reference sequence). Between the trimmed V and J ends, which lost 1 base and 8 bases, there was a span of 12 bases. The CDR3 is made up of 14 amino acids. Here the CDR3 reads CASSYWAGVEPQHF. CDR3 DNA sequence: TGTGCCAGCAGTTACTGGGCCGGAGTGGAGCCCCAGCATTTT.

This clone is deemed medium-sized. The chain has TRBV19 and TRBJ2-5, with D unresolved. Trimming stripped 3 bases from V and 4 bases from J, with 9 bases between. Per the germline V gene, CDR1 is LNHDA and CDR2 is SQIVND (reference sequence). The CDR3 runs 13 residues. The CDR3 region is CASSIRPGETQYF. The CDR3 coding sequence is TGTGCCAGTAGTATCCGGCCCGGAGAGACCCAGTACTTC.

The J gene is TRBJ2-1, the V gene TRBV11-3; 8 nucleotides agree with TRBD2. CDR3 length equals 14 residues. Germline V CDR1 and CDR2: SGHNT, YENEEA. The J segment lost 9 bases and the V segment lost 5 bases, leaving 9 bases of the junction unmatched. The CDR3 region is CASSLSTSEGEQFF. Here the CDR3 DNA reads TGTGCCAGCAGCCTCTCGACTAGCGAGGGTGAGCAGTTCTTC.

Written as DNA, the CDR3 is TGTGCCAGCAGTTTATCCCCTTACTTCTCTGGAAACACCATATATTTT. This codes for CASSLSPYFSGNTIYF. The gene calls are TRBV28 and TRBJ1-3, with D uncertain. Germline CDR1 and CDR2: MDHEN and SYDVKM. This CDR3 is 16 amino acids long. V shed 1 base and J shed 0 bases, with 10 bases lying between them.

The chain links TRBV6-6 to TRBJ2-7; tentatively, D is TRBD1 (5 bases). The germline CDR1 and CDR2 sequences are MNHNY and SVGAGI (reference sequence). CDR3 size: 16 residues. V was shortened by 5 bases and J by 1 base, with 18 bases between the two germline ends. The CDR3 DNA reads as TGTGCCAGCAGTCCAGACAGACCTCTTTGGTCCTACGAGCAGTACTTC. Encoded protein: CASSPDRPLWSYEQYF.

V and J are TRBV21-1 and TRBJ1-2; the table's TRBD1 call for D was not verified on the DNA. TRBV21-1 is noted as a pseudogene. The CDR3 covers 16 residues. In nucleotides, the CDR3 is TGTGCCAGCAGCCCGAAAGGGACACCAACTAACTATGGCTACACCTTC. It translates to CASSPKGTPTNYGYTF.